These T cell receptor beta chains were read from a single sample in a study of a mutant IDH1 vaccine in newly diagnosed glioma. These receptors have no known antigen. Some clones are missing from TCRdb's copy, which holds only in-frame ones; the method was immunoSEQ multiplex PCR. The sample lists about 24,000 clones, about 80% seen once, with approximately 8% in the top ten. This specimen was PBMCs, taken from a glioma patient whose treatment included an IDH1 peptide vaccine. The source is a man aged 40-50 years with glioma. Each CDR3 is given with its conserved first and last residue. A D gene is named only where the DNA matches it firmly. Where a row states a size, it is once, few, many or the class of an expanded clone; other rows omit it.

TRBV5-6	NA	NA	TRBJ2-7	CASRQSYPYASYEQYF	TGTGCCAGCAGACAATCATACCCTTACGCTTCCTACGAGCAGTACTTC
TRBV7-9	TRBD1	few	TRBJ2-1	CASSLDGRDRGYNEQFF	TGTGCCAGCAGCTTAGATGGGCGGGACAGGGGATACAATGAGCAGTTCTTC
TRBV4-1	NA	once	TRBJ1-2	CASSQDTYDGYTF	TGCGCCAGCAGCCAAGATACATACGATGGCTACACCTTC
TRBV4-3	TRBD2	few	TRBJ2-5	CASSQELREGGEETQYF	TGCGCCAGCAGCCAAGAGTTGCGGGAGGGTGGGGAAGAGACCCAGTACTTC
TRBV11-3	NA	NA	TRBJ1-2	CASSLGSKDGGYTF	TGTGCCAGCAGCTTAGGCAGTAAAGATGGTGGCTACACCTTC
TRBV6-1	NA	NA	TRBJ1-6	CAGAGRSYNSPLHF	TGTGCCGGGGCTGGCAGAAGCTATAATTCACCCCTCCACTTT
TRBV10-2	NA	NA	TRBJ1-3	CASSESARAGGNTIYF	TGCGCCAGCAGTGAGTCGGCCAGGGCGGGTGGAAACACCATATATTTT
TRBV5-6	NA	NA	TRBJ2-6	CASSHGAGFGANVLTF	TGTGCCAGCAGCCACGGGGCTGGTTTTGGGGCCAACGTCCTGACTTTC
TRBV25-1	NA	once	TRBJ2-1	CASSALAYNEQFF	TGTGCCAGCAGTGCCCTAGCGTACAATGAGCAGTTCTTC
TRBV6-1	TRBD1	NA	TRBJ2-7	CASSEGDSSYEQYF	TGTGCCAGCAGTGAAGGGGACAGCTCCTACGAGCAGTACTTC
TRBV18	TRBD1	NA	TRBJ1-1	CASSPGQGETEAFF	TGTGCCAGCTCACCAGGACAGGGGGAGACTGAAGCTTTCTTT
TRBV4-2	NA	few	TRBJ1-1	CASSQVRTANTEAFF	TGTGCCAGCAGCCAAGTGCGAACAGCAAACACTGAAGCTTTCTTT
TRBV6-6	NA	NA	TRBJ1-1	CASNERTVNTEAFF	TGTGCCAGCAACGAGCGTACGGTGAACACTGAAGCTTTCTTT
TRBV7-9	NA	NA	TRBJ1-4	CASSLRQPTNEKLFF	TGTGCCAGCAGCTTACGACAGCCAACTAATGAAAAACTGTTTTTT
TRBV6-1	TRBD1	few	TRBJ2-2	CASSAIQGATGELFF	TGTGCCAGCAGTGCGATACAGGGGGCGACCGGGGAGCTGTTTTTT
TRBV18	TRBD1	NA	TRBJ1-1	CASSPSPGTAVFEAFF	TGTGCCAGCTCACCAAGTCCCGGGACAGCGGTATTTGAAGCTTTCTTT
TRBV5-1	NA	NA	TRBJ1-1	CASSLTANTEAFF	TGCGCCAGCAGCTTGACGGCGAACACTGAAGCTTTCTTT
TRBV2	NA	NA	TRBJ1-1	CASTRGQAGTEAFF	TGTGCCAGCACCCGGGGGCAGGCCGGCACTGAAGCTTTCTTT
TRBV27	NA	NA	TRBJ1-1	CASSLSSKAEAFF	TGTGCCAGCAGTTTATCGTCGAAGGCTGAAGCTTTCTTT
TRBV7-9	TRBD1	NA	TRBJ1-5	CASSSGQGNQPQHF	TGTGCCAGCAGTTCAGGACAGGGCAATCAGCCCCAGCATTTT
TRBV6-6	TRBD2	NA	TRBJ2-1	CASTRLAGVSDEQFF	TGTGCCAGCACCCGACTAGCGGGAGTCTCGGATGAGCAGTTCTTC
TRBV10-2	NA	once	TRBJ2-1	CASGDLPGDNEQFF	TGCGCCAGCGGAGATCTGCCCGGGGACAATGAGCAGTTCTTC